This is a list of T cell receptor beta chains from one sample in a study of cytomegalovirus exposure and HLA in healthy donors. Assay: immunoSEQ multiplex PCR; the TCRdb copy retains only in-frame clones and omits some. The sample shows about 220,000 clones, more than 60% of them seen only once. The sample consisted of PBMCs. The receptors were sampled from a woman aged 25-40 years in good health and CMV-seronegative. Both conserved end residues are part of each CDR3. A D gene is named only where the DNA matches it firmly. The size entry is marked missing in some rows and otherwise reads once, few, many or a size class.

d_gene	j_gene	abundance	v_gene	CDR3nt	CDR3aa
TRBD1	TRBJ1-1	-	TRBV15	TGTGCCACCAGCAGAGAACGGACAGGGAGGAGGACTGAAGCTTTCTTT	CATSRERTGRRTEAFF
TRBD1	TRBJ2-5	-	TRBV7-6	TGTGCCAGCAGCCCCACGATTGTTGCAGGGGGCTATGAGACCCAGTACTTC	CASSPTIVAGGYETQYF
-	TRBJ2-1	-	TRBV5-1	TGCGCCAGCACTCTCCAACAGGGCAATGAGCAGTTCTTC	CASTLQQGNEQFF
-	TRBJ2-3	-	TRBV2	TGTGCCAGCAGTGAAGCGCGGTCGCAGTATTTT	CASSEARSQYF
-	TRBJ2-5	-	TRBV29-1	TGCAGCGCTAAAAACCCAGGGTTAGCCATCGCCCAGTACTTC	CSAKNPGLAIAQYF
-	TRBJ2-1	-	TRBV7-3	TGTGCCCGCTCGCGGAAACACTCCTACAATGAGCAGTTCTTC	CARSRKHSYNEQFF
TRBD1	TRBJ1-1	-	TRBV6-1	TGTGCCAGCAGGCGACAGGGGAACACTGAAGCTTTCTTT	CASRRQGNTEAFF
-	TRBJ2-1	once	TRBV11-3	TGTGCCAGCAGCGTAAACAATGAGCAGTTCTTC	CASSVNNEQFF
TRBD2	TRBJ2-1	few	TRBV9	TGTGCCAGCAGCGTAGGTAGCGGGGGCTACAATGAGCAGTTCTTC	CASSVGSGGYNEQFF
TRBD1	TRBJ1-2	-	TRBV19	TGTGCCAGTAATAGGGACAGCACCTATGGCTACACCTTC	CASNRDSTYGYTF
TRBD1	TRBJ2-1	-	TRBV7-9	TGTGCCAGCAGCTTACCGGGACAGGGGATTTACAATGAGCAGTTCTTC	CASSLPGQGIYNEQFF
TRBD2	TRBJ2-1	-	TRBV6-6	TGTGCCAGCAGTTACTCGCTCGGGACTAGGGACAATGAGCAGTTCTTC	CASSYSLGTRDNEQFF
TRBD1	TRBJ2-1	few	TRBV11-3	TGTGCCAGCAGCTTACGACAGGGGAATGAGCAGTTCTTC	CASSLRQGNEQFF
-	TRBJ1-2	-	TRBV5-1	TGCGCCAGCAGCTTGGCGTTGGGCACCTCTAACTATGGCTACACCTTC	CASSLALGTSNYGYTF
-	TRBJ1-2	-	TRBV19	TGTGCCAGTAGTACCCACGGGGATACAGGCTACACCTTC	CASSTHGDTGYTF
TRBD2	TRBJ2-5	-	TRBV28	TGTGCCAGCAGCCCCGGTATGGAAGTAGCGGGATCCCAAGAGACCCAGTACTTC	CASSPGMEVAGSQETQYF
TRBD1	TRBJ2-4	-	TRBV6-1	TGTGGCAGCAGTGACACCCCGATGACAGGGAAAGTGGACATTCAGTACTTC	CGSSDTPMTGKVDIQYF
-	TRBJ2-1	-	TRBV6-5	TGTGCCAGCAGCTCCCATGGACTAACCGATGAGCAGTTCTTC	CASSSHGLTDEQFF
-	TRBJ1-1	few	TRBV29-1	TGCAGCGTTGAAATCGGGAGGAACACTGAAGCTTTCTTT	CSVEIGRNTEAFF
TRBD1	TRBJ1-1	-	TRBV6-5	TGTGCCAGCCAGACAGGGGGTCGGACTGAAGCTTTCTTT	CASQTGGRTEAFF
-	TRBJ2-4	-	TRBV5-4	TGTGCCAGCAGCTTGGGGGGAGCATTGGGATCGGGTGGCATTCAGTACTTC	CASSLGGALGSGGIQYF
TRBD2	TRBJ2-2	-	TRBV11-3	TGTGCCAGCAGCCAAGCGGGGGGGCCAGACACCGGGGAGCTGTTTTTT	CASSQAGGPDTGELFF
-	TRBJ2-5	-	TRBV7-2	TGTGCCAGCGGATCACTAGGCCAGTCAGGAGAGACCCAGTACTTC	CASGSLGQSGETQYF
-	TRBJ1-1	once	TRBV5-6	TGTGCCAGCAGCTTGGATCCAGGAATCACTGAAGCTTTCTTT	CASSLDPGITEAFF
-	TRBJ1-5	-	TRBV6-1	TGTGCCAGCGGTGGGCAGACATCACTTTATAGCAATCAGCCCCAGCATTTT	CASGGQTSLYSNQPQHF
-	TRBJ1-2	-	TRBV5-6	TGTGCCAGCAGCTTGGCCGGGGCGGGTACAGGGCGACGATATGGCTACACCTTC	CASSLAGAGTGRRYGYTF
-	TRBJ1-1	-	TRBV12-5	TGTGCTAGTGGCCCGCGCCAGAACACTGAAGCTTTCTTT	CASGPRQNTEAFF
-	TRBJ2-2	-	TRBV2	TGTGCCAGCATTGCCCGAGGGGGAACCGGGGAGCTGTTTTTT	CASIARGGTGELFF
-	TRBJ1-1	-	TRBV4-2	TGTGCCAGCAGCCAAGATTGGCGGGATAATGAAGCTTTCTTT	CASSQDWRDNEAFF
-	TRBJ1-2	-	TRBV6-1	TGTGCCAGCAGTTATGGCGACCCAGGCACTGGCTACACCTTC	CASSYGDPGTGYTF
TRBD2	TRBJ2-1	-	TRBV4-1	TGCGCCAGCAGCCTATCCCGACTAGCGGGAGGGCCTTTAGATTACAATGAGCAGTTCTTC	CASSLSRLAGGPLDYNEQFF
TRBD2	TRBJ2-2	-	TRBV6-1	TGTGCCAGCAGTGCTCTTTCTCTCGGACTAGCGAATGTTGGGGAGCTGTTTTTT	CASSALSLGLANVGELFF
TRBD1	TRBJ2-5	-	TRBV29-1	TGCAGCGTTACCGGGACAGAGAAAGAGACCCAGTACTTC	CSVTGTEKETQYF
-	TRBJ1-1	-	TRBV30	TGTGCCTGGACAGGGGTGCGCACTGAAGCTTTCTTT	CAWTGVRTEAFF
TRBD2	TRBJ2-1	few	TRBV5-5	TGTGCCAGCAGGGTTGTGGATCGGACTAGCGGGGGAGTGAGGATTGAGCAGTTCTTC	CASRVVDRTSGGVRIEQFF
-	TRBJ2-1	-	TRBV6-5	TGTGCCAGCAGTGAGCCCCCTTCGCATGAGCAGTTCTTC	CASSEPPSHEQFF
TRBD1	TRBJ1-1	-	TRBV10-1	TGCGCCAGCAGATCGGACAGGGCGGGCACTGAAGCTTTCTTT	CASRSDRAGTEAFF